These T cell receptor beta chains were read from a single sample in a study of blood T cell repertoires in COVID-19. Only in-frame clones appear in the TCRdb table, and some are missing; sequencing was by immunoSEQ multiplex PCR. The sample lists more than 40,000 clones, around 84% seen once, with approximately 4.5% in the top ten. Sequencing used peripheral blood. Receptor source: a middle-aged man with active COVID-19. CDR3s include the opening cysteine and the closing phenylalanine or tryptophan. The order of the fields is J gene, clone size, D gene, V gene, CDR3 DNA, CDR3 protein. The D gene is left open where the match is weak. A row's size may be missing; if present it is once, few, many or a size class.

j_gene: TRBJ1-4
abundance: once
d_gene: TRBD1
v_gene: TRBV4-1
CDR3nt: TGCGCCAGCAGCCAAGATAGAACAGGGGTGGAAAAACTGTTTTTT
CDR3aa: CASSQDRTGVEKLFF

j_gene: TRBJ2-2
abundance: NA
d_gene: NA
v_gene: TRBV10-1
CDR3nt: TGCGCCAGCAGTAAAGTCCCCGGGAACACCGGGGAGCTGTTTTTT
CDR3aa: CASSKVPGNTGELFF

j_gene: TRBJ2-7
abundance: NA
d_gene: TRBD2
v_gene: TRBV29-1
CDR3nt: TGCAGCGTTGAAGTCCCGGGGACTAGCGAGCAGTACTTC
CDR3aa: CSVEVPGTSEQYF

j_gene: TRBJ2-7
abundance: NA
d_gene: NA
v_gene: TRBV7-2
CDR3nt: TGTGCCAGCAGTCCAGGTGACCCAGGGATCTACGAGCAGTACTTC
CDR3aa: CASSPGDPGIYEQYF

j_gene: TRBJ1-2
abundance: NA
d_gene: TRBD1
v_gene: TRBV19
CDR3nt: TGTGCCAGTACCCCAGGGGGCGATGGCTACACCTTC
CDR3aa: CASTPGGDGYTF

j_gene: TRBJ2-3
abundance: NA
d_gene: TRBD2
v_gene: TRBV27
CDR3nt: TGTGCCAGCAGCTCGCCAGCGGGGGGGCCTAATACGCAGTATTTT
CDR3aa: CASSSPAGGPNTQYF

j_gene: TRBJ1-1
abundance: once
d_gene: TRBD1
v_gene: TRBV5-1
CDR3nt: TGCGCCAGCAGCTATGGGACAGTAAACACTGAAGCTTTCTTT
CDR3aa: CASSYGTVNTEAFF

j_gene: TRBJ1-1
abundance: NA
d_gene: TRBD1
v_gene: TRBV27
CDR3nt: TGTGCCAGCTTGGGACAGGGCGACACTGAAGCTTTCTTT
CDR3aa: CASLGQGDTEAFF

j_gene: TRBJ1-3
abundance: NA
d_gene: TRBD1
v_gene: TRBV6-5
CDR3nt: TGTGCCAGCGTTACAGGGGCGGGAAACACCATATATTTT
CDR3aa: CASVTGAGNTIYF

j_gene: TRBJ1-6
abundance: NA
d_gene: TRBD1
v_gene: TRBV3-1/TRBV3-2
CDR3nt: TGTGCCAGCAGCCAAGGCCCGGGACAGGGGCTTTCACCCCTCCACTTT
CDR3aa: CASSQGPGQGLSPLHF

j_gene: TRBJ2-7
abundance: NA
d_gene: NA
v_gene: TRBV29-1
CDR3nt: TGCAGCGTTGAAGCCGCCGGGGGGCGCATTTACGAGCAGTACTTC
CDR3aa: CSVEAAGGRIYEQYF

j_gene: TRBJ2-1
abundance: NA
d_gene: TRBD1
v_gene: TRBV6-5
CDR3nt: TGTGCCAGCTCGGGACAGGTCTACAATGAGCAGTTCTTC
CDR3aa: CASSGQVYNEQFF

j_gene: TRBJ2-3
abundance: NA
d_gene: NA
v_gene: TRBV5-1
CDR3nt: TGCGCCAGCAGCTTGGAGTGGCCAGGGGTTGTCACAGATACGCAGTATTTT
CDR3aa: CASSLEWPGVVTDTQYF

j_gene: TRBJ2-3
abundance: NA
d_gene: NA
v_gene: TRBV2
CDR3nt: TGTGCCAGCAGTGGTACTTGGGCCACAGATACGCAGTATTTT
CDR3aa: CASSGTWATDTQYF

j_gene: TRBJ1-1
abundance: NA
d_gene: NA
v_gene: TRBV5-5
CDR3nt: TGTGCCAGCAGCTTCTATGTGAACACTGAAGCTTTCTTT
CDR3aa: CASSFYVNTEAFF

j_gene: TRBJ1-6
abundance: NA
d_gene: TRBD1
v_gene: TRBV28
CDR3nt: TGTGCCAGCAGCCCAGGACAGGGTGGTAATTCACCCCTCCACTTT
CDR3aa: CASSPGQGGNSPLHF

j_gene: TRBJ1-5
abundance: NA
d_gene: NA
v_gene: TRBV11-2
CDR3nt: TGTGCCAGCAGCTTAGGCGGCCATAGCAATCAGCCCCAGCATTTT
CDR3aa: CASSLGGHSNQPQHF

j_gene: TRBJ2-3
abundance: NA
d_gene: TRBD2
v_gene: TRBV10-2
CDR3nt: TGCGCCAGCACCTTGACAGCGGGGGCGGATACGCAGTATTTT
CDR3aa: CASTLTAGADTQYF

j_gene: TRBJ2-1
abundance: NA
d_gene: TRBD1
v_gene: TRBV7-9
CDR3nt: TGTGCCAGCAGCTTGGGACAGGGTGGGAATGAGCAGTTCTTC
CDR3aa: CASSLGQGGNEQFF

j_gene: TRBJ2-3
abundance: once
d_gene: NA
v_gene: TRBV19
CDR3nt: TGTGCCAGCACAGGGACGGCAAGTGGCAGGACGCAGTATTTT
CDR3aa: CASTGTASGRTQYF

j_gene: TRBJ2-3
abundance: NA
d_gene: NA
v_gene: TRBV5-6
CDR3nt: TGTGCCAGCAGCTTCTTCGCGAATACGCAGTATTTT
CDR3aa: CASSFFANTQYF

j_gene: TRBJ1-5
abundance: NA
d_gene: NA
v_gene: TRBV19
CDR3nt: TGTGCCAGTAGCCGACAGGCCCAGAGCAATCAGCCCCAGCATTTT
CDR3aa: CASSRQAQSNQPQHF

j_gene: TRBJ1-1
abundance: NA
d_gene: NA
v_gene: TRBV3-1/TRBV3-2
CDR3nt: TGTGCCAGCAGCCACCGAGCGGCCCCCATGAACACTGAAGCTTTCTTT
CDR3aa: CASSHRAAPMNTEAFF

j_gene: TRBJ2-3
abundance: once
d_gene: NA
v_gene: TRBV5-1
CDR3nt: TGCGCCAGCACTAAGGGGAGCACAGATACGCAGTATTTT
CDR3aa: CASTKGSTDTQYF

j_gene: TRBJ2-3
abundance: once
d_gene: TRBD2
v_gene: TRBV9
CDR3nt: TGTGCCAGCAGTTTAGCGGGGGAAGCAGATACGCAGTATTTT
CDR3aa: CASSLAGEADTQYF

j_gene: TRBJ2-7
abundance: once
d_gene: TRBD1
v_gene: TRBV19
CDR3nt: TGTGCCAGTAGTGTGACAGGGGGCGCCTACGAGCAGTACTTC
CDR3aa: CASSVTGGAYEQYF

j_gene: TRBJ2-1
abundance: NA
d_gene: TRBD2
v_gene: TRBV4-3
CDR3nt: TGCGCCAGCAGCCAAGGAACTAGCGGGGGATGGGAGAATGAGCAGTTCTTC
CDR3aa: CASSQGTSGGWENEQFF

j_gene: TRBJ2-1
abundance: once
d_gene: TRBD2
v_gene: TRBV6-2/TRBV6-3
CDR3nt: TGTGCCAGCAGTTTCCCCGGGACTAGTGGTGTCAATGAGCAGTTCTTC
CDR3aa: CASSFPGTSGVNEQFF

j_gene: TRBJ1-1
abundance: NA
d_gene: TRBD1
v_gene: TRBV19
CDR3nt: TGTGCCAGTAGTATTGGGACAGTGAACACTGAAGCTTTCTTT
CDR3aa: CASSIGTVNTEAFF

j_gene: TRBJ2-3
abundance: once
d_gene: TRBD1
v_gene: TRBV6-5
CDR3nt: TGTGCCAGCAGTTCATGGACAGGGGGAACAGATACGCAGTATTTT
CDR3aa: CASSSWTGGTDTQYF

j_gene: TRBJ2-1
abundance: NA
d_gene: TRBD2
v_gene: TRBV6-4
CDR3nt: TGTGCCAGCAGTGTCCCAAAGACTAGCGGGGGGGCTCGGGACAATGAGCAGTTCTTC
CDR3aa: CASSVPKTSGGARDNEQFF

j_gene: TRBJ2-5
abundance: NA
d_gene: NA
v_gene: TRBV2
CDR3nt: TGTGCCAGCAGTGGAGGTCGGGTGGCAGTTAAAGAGACCCAGTACTTC
CDR3aa: CASSGGRVAVKETQYF

j_gene: TRBJ2-3
abundance: NA
d_gene: NA
v_gene: TRBV5-1
CDR3nt: TGCGCCAGCAGACCGGGACTTGGGTCGACAGATACGCAGTATTTT
CDR3aa: CASRPGLGSTDTQYF

j_gene: TRBJ2-2
abundance: NA
d_gene: NA
v_gene: TRBV11-2
CDR3nt: TGTGCCAGCAGCTTAGGGGGCCCCGGGGAGCTGTTTTTT
CDR3aa: CASSLGGPGELFF

j_gene: TRBJ2-3
abundance: NA
d_gene: NA
v_gene: TRBV28
CDR3nt: TGTGCCAGCAGTCCGCCCGGACTGAAGCACCATAGCACAGATACGCAGTATTTT
CDR3aa: CASSPPGLKHHSTDTQYF

j_gene: TRBJ1-5
abundance: NA
d_gene: NA
v_gene: TRBV4-1
CDR3nt: TGCGCCAGCAGCCAGCAGGACAGTCGAGATCAGCCCCAGCATTTT
CDR3aa: CASSQQDSRDQPQHF

j_gene: TRBJ2-5
abundance: NA
d_gene: TRBD2
v_gene: TRBV24-1
CDR3nt: TGTGCCACCAGTGATTCGGGGGGAGCGGAGACCCAGTACTTC
CDR3aa: CATSDSGGAETQYF

j_gene: TRBJ2-1
abundance: NA
d_gene: NA
v_gene: TRBV7-8
CDR3nt: TGTGCCAGCAGCCCACGAGCTAATACCTACAATGAGCAGTTCTTC
CDR3aa: CASSPRANTYNEQFF

j_gene: TRBJ2-7
abundance: few
d_gene: NA
v_gene: TRBV2
CDR3nt: TGTGCCAGCAGTGGAAGGTTCGGGAGCGACTCCTACGAGCAGTACTTC
CDR3aa: CASSGRFGSDSYEQYF

j_gene: TRBJ2-1
abundance: NA
d_gene: NA
v_gene: TRBV5-1
CDR3nt: TGCGCCAGCAGCTTGGTCCTGAATGAGCAGTTCTTC
CDR3aa: CASSLVLNEQFF

j_gene: TRBJ1-2
abundance: NA
d_gene: NA
v_gene: TRBV4-1
CDR3nt: TGCGCCAGCAGCCAAGGTTCGTTCCCCGAGGACTATGGCTACACCTTC
CDR3aa: CASSQGSFPEDYGYTF

j_gene: TRBJ2-5
abundance: NA
d_gene: TRBD2
v_gene: TRBV6-6
CDR3nt: TGTGCCAGCAGTTACTCAGGTAGCGGGGCCGTCGGGACCCAGTACTTC
CDR3aa: CASSYSGSGAVGTQYF

j_gene: TRBJ2-5
abundance: NA
d_gene: TRBD2
v_gene: TRBV5-4
CDR3nt: TGTGCCAGCAGCGGGGGGACTAGCGGGGAAGAGACCCAGTACTTC
CDR3aa: CASSGGTSGEETQYF

j_gene: TRBJ2-5
abundance: NA
d_gene: NA
v_gene: TRBV29-1
CDR3nt: TGCAGCGTTCAGTTTCAGACCCAGTACTTC
CDR3aa: CSVQFQTQYF

j_gene: TRBJ1-1
abundance: NA
d_gene: NA
v_gene: TRBV29-1
CDR3nt: TGCAGCGTTAAACAGCTTGAAGCTTTCTTT
CDR3aa: CSVKQLEAFF

j_gene: TRBJ2-3
abundance: NA
d_gene: TRBD1
v_gene: TRBV23-1
CDR3nt: TGCGCCAGCAGTCACCGGACAGGCTTCATCACAGATACGCAGTATTTT
CDR3aa: CASSHRTGFITDTQYF

j_gene: TRBJ2-3
abundance: NA
d_gene: TRBD2
v_gene: TRBV5-4
CDR3nt: TGTGCCAGCAGCAACCAATTAGGTAGCGGGGACCATACAGATACGCAGTATTTT
CDR3aa: CASSNQLGSGDHTDTQYF

j_gene: TRBJ1-2
abundance: once
d_gene: TRBD1
v_gene: TRBV4-3
CDR3nt: TGCGCCAGCAGCATGACGACAGGGCTCCTCTTC
CDR3aa: CASSMTTGLLF

j_gene: TRBJ2-3
abundance: NA
d_gene: NA
v_gene: TRBV19
CDR3nt: TGTGCCAGTGCGACAAGCACAGATACGCAGTATTTT
CDR3aa: CASATSTDTQYF

j_gene: TRBJ1-2
abundance: NA
d_gene: TRBD1
v_gene: TRBV2
CDR3nt: TGTGCCAGCAATACTTACCCTTATGGGACAGGGGCGGACTATGGCTACACCTTC
CDR3aa: CASNTYPYGTGADYGYTF

j_gene: TRBJ1-2
abundance: NA
d_gene: TRBD1
v_gene: TRBV7-9
CDR3nt: TGTGCCAGCAGGTCCGGGACAGGGGCTGCCTATGGCTACACCTTC
CDR3aa: CASRSGTGAAYGYTF